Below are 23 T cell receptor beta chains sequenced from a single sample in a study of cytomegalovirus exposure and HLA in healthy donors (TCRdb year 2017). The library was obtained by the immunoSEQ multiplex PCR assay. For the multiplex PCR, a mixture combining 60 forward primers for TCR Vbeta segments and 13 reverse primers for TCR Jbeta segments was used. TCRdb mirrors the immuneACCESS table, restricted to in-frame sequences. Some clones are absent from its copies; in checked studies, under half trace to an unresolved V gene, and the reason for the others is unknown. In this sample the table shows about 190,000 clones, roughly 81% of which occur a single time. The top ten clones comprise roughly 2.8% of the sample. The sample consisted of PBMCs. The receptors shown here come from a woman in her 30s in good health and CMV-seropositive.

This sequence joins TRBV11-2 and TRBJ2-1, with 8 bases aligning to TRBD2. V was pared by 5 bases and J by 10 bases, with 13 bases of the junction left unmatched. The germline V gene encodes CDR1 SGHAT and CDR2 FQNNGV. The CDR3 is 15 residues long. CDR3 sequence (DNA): TGTGCCAGCAGCGTAGTCGGGACTAGGCACGTCGAGCAGTTCTTC. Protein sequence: CASSVVGTRHVEQFF.

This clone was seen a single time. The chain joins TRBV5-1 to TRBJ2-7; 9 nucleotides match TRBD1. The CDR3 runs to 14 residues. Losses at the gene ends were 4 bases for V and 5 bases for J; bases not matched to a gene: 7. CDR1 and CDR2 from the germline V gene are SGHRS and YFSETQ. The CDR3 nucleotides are TGCGCCAGCAGCCCCGGGACAGGGATCGACGAGCAGTACTTC. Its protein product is CASSPGTGIDEQYF.

The chain's CDR3 is CASSRGTGSTDTQYF. The CDR3 DNA reads as TGTGCCAGCAGCCGCGGGACAGGGAGCACAGATACGCAGTATTTT. V gene TRBV13 combines with J gene TRBJ2-3; the match to TRBD1 covers 9 bases. V lost 5 bases and J lost 0; bases outside the gene matches: 3. Germline V lookup: CDR1 PRHDT, CDR2 FYEKMQ (reference sequence). The CDR3 spans 15 residues. Full variable domain (remainder filled in from reference TRBV13 and TRBJ2-3): AAGVIQSPRHLIKEKRETATLKCYPIPRHDTVYWYQQGPGQDPQFLISFYEKMQSDKGSIPDRFSAQQFSDYHSELNMSSLELGDSALYFCASSRGTGSTDTQYFGPGTRLTVL.

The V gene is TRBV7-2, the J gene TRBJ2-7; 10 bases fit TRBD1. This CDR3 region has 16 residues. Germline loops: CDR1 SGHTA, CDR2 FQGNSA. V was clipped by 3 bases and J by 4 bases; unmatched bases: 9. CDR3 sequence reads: CASSFGDRGFLYEQYF. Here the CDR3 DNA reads TGTGCCAGCAGCTTCGGGGACAGGGGTTTCCTATACGAGCAGTACTTC. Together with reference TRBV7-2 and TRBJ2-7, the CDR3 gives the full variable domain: GAGVSQSPSNKVTEKGKDVELRCDPISGHTALYWYRQSLGQGLEFLIYFQGNSAPDKSGLPSDRFSAERTGGSVSTLTIQRTQQEDSAVYLCASSFGDRGFLYEQYFGPGTRLTVT.

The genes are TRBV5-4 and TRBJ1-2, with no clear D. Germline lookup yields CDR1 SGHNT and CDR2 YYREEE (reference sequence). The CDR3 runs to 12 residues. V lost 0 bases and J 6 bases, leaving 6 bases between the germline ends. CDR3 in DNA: TGTGCCAGCAGCTTGGACAGCCATGGCTACACCTTC. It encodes CASSLDSHGYTF.

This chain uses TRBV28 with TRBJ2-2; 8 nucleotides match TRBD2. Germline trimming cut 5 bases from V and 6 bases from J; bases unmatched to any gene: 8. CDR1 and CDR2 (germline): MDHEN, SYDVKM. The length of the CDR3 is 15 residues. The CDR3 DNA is TGTGCCAGCAGTCCCATGCGGGAGGATGCCGGGGAGCTGTTTTTT. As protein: CASSPMREDAGELFF.

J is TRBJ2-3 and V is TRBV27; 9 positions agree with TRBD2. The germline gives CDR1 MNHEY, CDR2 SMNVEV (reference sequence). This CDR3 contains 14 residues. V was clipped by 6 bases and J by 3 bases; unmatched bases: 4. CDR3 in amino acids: CASSLAGPTDTQYF. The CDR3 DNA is TGTGCCAGCAGCCTAGCGGGGCCTACAGATACGCAGTATTTT.

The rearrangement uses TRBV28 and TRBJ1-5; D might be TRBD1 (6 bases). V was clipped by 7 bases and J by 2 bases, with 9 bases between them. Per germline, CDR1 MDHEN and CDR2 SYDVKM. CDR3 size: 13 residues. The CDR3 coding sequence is TGTGCCAGCATCTCAGGGGGCAATCAGCCCCAGCATTTT. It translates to CASISGGNQPQHF.

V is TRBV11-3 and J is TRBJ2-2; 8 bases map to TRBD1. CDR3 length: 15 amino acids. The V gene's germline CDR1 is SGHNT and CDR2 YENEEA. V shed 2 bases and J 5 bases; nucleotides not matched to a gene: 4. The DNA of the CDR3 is TGTGCCAGCAGCTTACAGGGGGCAACGACCGGGGAGCTGTTTTTT. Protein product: CASSLQGATTGELFF.

CDR3 sequence: CASSQRRLETQYF. CDR3 in DNA: TGTGCCAGCAGCCAACGCCGGTTAGAGACCCAGTACTTC. The rearrangement links TRBV16 to TRBJ2-5, with D hard to call. Trimming stripped 2 bases from V and 4 bases from J, with 8 bases between. CDR3 length equals 13 residues. Germline V lookup: CDR1 KGHSY, CDR2 FQNENV.

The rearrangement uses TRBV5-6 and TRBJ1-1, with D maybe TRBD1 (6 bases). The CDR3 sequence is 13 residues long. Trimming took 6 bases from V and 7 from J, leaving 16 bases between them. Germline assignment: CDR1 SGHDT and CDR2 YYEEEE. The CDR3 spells CASTPLGALEAFF. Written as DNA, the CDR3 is TGTGCCAGCACCCCTCTGGGGGCGCTTGAAGCTTTCTTT.

In DNA, the CDR3 is TGCAGCGTTGTAAATCCGAGGAGTAACACCGGGGAGCTGTTTTTT. Amino acids: CSVVNPRSNTGELFF. The rearrangement joins TRBV29-1 to TRBJ2-2; D not resolved. Germline V gene lookup returns CDR1 SQVTM and CDR2 ANQGSEA. CDR3 size: 15 residues. Deletions cut 4 bases from V and 2 bases from J, with 14 bases between.

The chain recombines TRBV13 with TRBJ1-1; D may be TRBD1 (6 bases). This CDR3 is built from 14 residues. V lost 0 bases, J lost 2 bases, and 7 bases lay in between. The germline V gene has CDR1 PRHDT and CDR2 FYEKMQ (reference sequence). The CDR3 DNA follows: TGTGCCAGCAGCTTAGGGGGGGCTAACACTGAAGCTTTCTTT. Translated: CASSLGGANTEAFF.

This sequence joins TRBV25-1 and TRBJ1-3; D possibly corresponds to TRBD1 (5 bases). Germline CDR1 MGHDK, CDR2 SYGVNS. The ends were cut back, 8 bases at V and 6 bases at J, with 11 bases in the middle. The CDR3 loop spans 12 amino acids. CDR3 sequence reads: CASRDWKNTIYF. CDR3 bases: TGTGCCAGCCGGGACTGGAAAAACACCATATATTTT. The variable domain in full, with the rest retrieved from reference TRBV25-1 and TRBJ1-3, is EADIYQTPRYLVIGTGKKITLECSQTMGHDKMYWYQQDPGMELHLIHYSYGVNSTEKGDLSSESTVSRIRTEHFPLTLESARPSHTSQYLCASRDWKNTIYFGEGSWLTVV.

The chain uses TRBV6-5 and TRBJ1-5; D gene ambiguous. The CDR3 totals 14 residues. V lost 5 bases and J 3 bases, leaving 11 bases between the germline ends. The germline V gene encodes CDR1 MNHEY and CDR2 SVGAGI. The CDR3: CASSESWFNQPQHF. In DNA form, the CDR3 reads TGTGCCAGCAGTGAGTCGTGGTTCAATCAGCCCCAGCATTTT.

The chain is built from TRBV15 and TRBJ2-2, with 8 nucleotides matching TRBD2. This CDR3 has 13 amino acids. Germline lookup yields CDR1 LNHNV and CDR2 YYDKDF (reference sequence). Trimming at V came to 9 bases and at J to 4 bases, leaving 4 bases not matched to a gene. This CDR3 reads CATLAGGTGELFF. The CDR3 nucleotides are TGTGCCACACTGGCGGGGGGCACCGGGGAGCTGTTTTTT. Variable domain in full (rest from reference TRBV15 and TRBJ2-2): DAMVIQNPRYQVTQFGKPVTLSCSQTLNHNVMYWYQQKSSQAPKLLFHYYDKDFNNEADTPDNFQSRRPNTSFCFLDIRSPGLGDTAMYLCATLAGGTGELFFGEGSRLTVL.

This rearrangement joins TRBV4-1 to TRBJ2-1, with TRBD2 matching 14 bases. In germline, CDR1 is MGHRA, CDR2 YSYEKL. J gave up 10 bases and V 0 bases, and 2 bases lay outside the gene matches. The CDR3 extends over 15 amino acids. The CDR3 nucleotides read TGCGCCAGCAGCCAAGAGGGACTAGCGGGAGTGGAGCAGTTCTTC. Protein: CASSQEGLAGVEQFF.

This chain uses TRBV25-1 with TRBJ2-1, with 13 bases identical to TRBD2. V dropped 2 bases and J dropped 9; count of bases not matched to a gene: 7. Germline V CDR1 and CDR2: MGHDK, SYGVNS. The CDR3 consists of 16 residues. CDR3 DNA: TGTGCCAGCAGTGAAAGGGGACTAGCGGGAATCGGTGAGCAGTTCTTC. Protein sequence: CASSERGLAGIGEQFF.

CDR3 sequence reads: CASSVAHTNTEAFF. CDR3 coding DNA: TGTGCCAGCAGCGTAGCTCACACGAACACTGAAGCTTTCTTT. The chain links TRBV9 to TRBJ1-1; D is ambiguous. Germline CDR1 reads SGDLS; CDR2 reads YYNGEE. V lost 0 bases, J lost 1 base, and 7 bases lay in between. The CDR3 contains 14 residues.

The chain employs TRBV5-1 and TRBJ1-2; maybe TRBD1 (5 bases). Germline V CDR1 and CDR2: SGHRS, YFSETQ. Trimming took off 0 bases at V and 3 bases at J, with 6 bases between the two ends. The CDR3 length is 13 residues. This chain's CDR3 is CASSLEGDYGYTF. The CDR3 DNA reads TGCGCCAGCAGCTTGGAAGGGGACTATGGCTACACCTTC.

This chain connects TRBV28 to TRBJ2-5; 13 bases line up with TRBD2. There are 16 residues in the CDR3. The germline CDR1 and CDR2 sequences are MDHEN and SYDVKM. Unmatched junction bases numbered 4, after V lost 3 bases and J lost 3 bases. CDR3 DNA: TGTGCCAGCAGTTTTCCTGGACTAGCGGGAGAAGAGACCCAGTACTTC. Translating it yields CASSFPGLAGEETQYF.

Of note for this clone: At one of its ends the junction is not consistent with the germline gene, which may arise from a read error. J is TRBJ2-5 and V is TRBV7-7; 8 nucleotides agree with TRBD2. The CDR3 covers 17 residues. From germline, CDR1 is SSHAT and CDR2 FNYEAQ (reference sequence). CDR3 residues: CASSLGRYGRAGETQYF. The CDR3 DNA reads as TGTGCTAGCAGCTTGGGTCGCTACGGGAGGGCCGGGGAGACCCAGTACTTC.

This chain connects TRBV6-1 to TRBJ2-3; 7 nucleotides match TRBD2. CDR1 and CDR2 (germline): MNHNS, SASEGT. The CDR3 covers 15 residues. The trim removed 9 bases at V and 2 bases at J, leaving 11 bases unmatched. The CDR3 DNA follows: TGTGCCAGTCAGACCGGGACTATAGCCACAGATACGCAGTATTTT. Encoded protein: CASQTGTIATDTQYF.